The T cell receptor (beta chain) described here comes from a study of shared clonotypes between healthy human individuals. Assay: immunoSEQ multiplex PCR; the TCRdb copy retains only in-frame clones and omits some. The sample consists of 2 million to 2.5 million clones, approximately 94% of them appearing once. This CDR3 is built from 12 residues. In germline, CDR1 is MDHEN, CDR2 SYDVKM. V was pared by 2 bases and J by 5 bases, with 6 bases between. About this clone itself: The same CDR3 can be traced to other DNA sequences in this sample.

The source is a man between 18 and 35 years old in good health. Sequencing input: naive CD4+ T cells sorted from blood. Described subset: CD45RA+ positively selected. The chain joins TRBV28 to TRBJ1-2; D remains ambiguous. CDR3 bases: TGTGCCAGCAGTTTAAAAGGTTATGGCTACACCTTC. This encodes CASSLKGYGYTF.